This TCR beta chain was observed in a study of T cell repertoires in cytomegalovirus infection. Study information: Peptides in the study included HLA-C-restricted and HLA-B-restricted CMV epitopes. Public signatures in TCR beta pointed to CMV infection and matching HLA type. Study results and caveats: HLA-C-restricted CMV-specific TCR beta clonotypes were dominant in the ex vivo response.

This clonotype came up many times. Its target is not known. The CDR3 spans 13 residues. The germline CDR1 and CDR2 sequences are SGHTA and FQGNSA. Trimming cost V 10 bases and J 0 bases, with 11 bases left between them. Using its own MiXCR run on the reads, TCRdb lists one record per CDR3 protein. The sample carries approximately 990,000 distinct CDR3 sequences, approximately 31% recorded once. The rearrangement joins TRBV7-2 to TRBJ2-3; unclear D gene. The sequence came from a human donor in good health (CMV status not recorded). Some clones in this sample may be carry-over from other donors' samples. The sample here was cultured CD8+ T cells from PBMCs, taken from culture after CMV antigen stimulation. The CDR3 loop is CATRADSTDTQYF. CDR3 coding DNA: TGTGCCACTCGGGCGGACAGCACAGATACGCAGTATTTT.